This T cell receptor (beta chain) was profiled in a study of blood T cell repertoires in COVID-19 (dated by TCRdb to the early 2020s). Concerning the study at large: Samples covering the acute and convalescent phases of COVID-19 were provided by collaborators in the United States, Italy and Spain. The sample metadata nearly always contained a de-identified subject ID, COVID-19 status, age in years and sex. Subjects who had been exposed to COVID-19, were actively infected with it, or had recovered from it provided the deeply sampled blood TCRbeta repertoires that made up the dataset. Samples came from the ongoing ImmuneRACE study (first 160 participants) plus 1,254 subjects from 6 global collaborators. HLA class I and class II types, where available, came from metadata supplied by the sample provider rather than from assay-based typing. The material from the prospective study consisted of cDNA or gDNA derived from T cells, B-cell-depleted T cells, or PBMCs. The repertoires were made available in a free public database intended to serve as a resource for research on the immune response to SARS-CoV-2.

The cysteine opens and the phenylalanine closes a CDR3 of 16 amino acids. Only CDR3 DNA is held: 48 bases, read in frame from base 1. V is shortened by 0 bases, J by 2 bases, and the region joining them spans 13 bases. From a lookup of the germline V gene (reference sequence), CDR1 and CDR2 are LNHNV and YYDKDF. The immunoSEQ Assay, a bias-controlled multiplex PCR, was used to amplify TCRbeta CDR3 regions from genomic DNA. On the authors' methods: Nucleated cell counts per sample were estimated from amplification of reference gene primers within the assay. Sequence reads were collapsed and filtered to measure the absolute abundance of every unique TCRbeta CDR3 rearrangement. Productive Simpson clonality was computed per sample as the square root of Simpson's diversity index over productive rearrangements. The clones in this table, taken by TCRdb from immuneACCESS, are in-frame only. Not every clone is retained; where verified, under half of the shortfall comes from an unresolved V gene, and the cause of the rest is unknown. Clonal size and the V and J genes are those of that table, whereas D and trimming came from the DNA. This sample lists 45,000 to 65,000 clones; more than 70% were detected once. The top ten clonotypes cover about 4% of the sample.

Whole blood was collected in K2EDTA tubes by collaborating institutions according to the institutions' own protocols. For TCRbeta analysis, collaborators shipped samples in one of three forms: frozen whole blood, isolated PBMCs, or DNA extracted from either of those sample types. Results and caveats for the whole study, not just this receptor: The quantity of clinical and demographic metadata differed by source and by participant and was supplied without curation.

A remark on this clone: Its antigen is unknown. No per-base quality is available; no much larger clone lies one base away.

The sample comprised peripheral blood. This sequence originates from a man aged 80 or over with active COVID-19. The chain employs TRBV15 and TRBJ1-2; a weak D assignment points to TRBD1 (5 bases agree). In nucleotide form, the sequence is TGTGCCACCAGCAGAGAGTGGGGCTCCGGGAACTATGGCTACACCTTC. Its translation is CATSREWGSGNYGYTF.